This TCR beta chain originates from a study of pediatric ulcerative colitis. Data came from immunoSEQ multiplex PCR; TCRdb stores just in-frame clones and leaves some out. Of some 50,000 clones in the sample, roughly 79% were seen once. After removal of 5 bases from V and 7 bases from J, the junction contained 15 bases not matched to a gene. The CDR3 covers 18 residues. Germline V gives CDR1 SEHNR, CDR2 FQNEAQ (reference sequence). During colonoscopy, one to two rectal pinch biopsies were collected. No immunosuppressive drugs were given to ulcerative colitis patients before diagnostic colonoscopy. Study-wide results and limits: Clonal expansions reduced rectal repertoire diversity in acute severe colitis.

Regarding this clone: The antigen is undetermined.

Source material: gut tissue. The chain couples TRBV7-9 to TRBJ2-2, with 11 bases that match TRBD2. This TCR was recovered from a girl under 18 with moderate ulcerative colitis. Written as DNA, the CDR3 is TGTGCCAGCAGCACCCTGTATATAGCGGGAGGGCGTAACGGGGAGCTGTTTTTT. Translating it yields CASSTLYIAGGRNGELFF.